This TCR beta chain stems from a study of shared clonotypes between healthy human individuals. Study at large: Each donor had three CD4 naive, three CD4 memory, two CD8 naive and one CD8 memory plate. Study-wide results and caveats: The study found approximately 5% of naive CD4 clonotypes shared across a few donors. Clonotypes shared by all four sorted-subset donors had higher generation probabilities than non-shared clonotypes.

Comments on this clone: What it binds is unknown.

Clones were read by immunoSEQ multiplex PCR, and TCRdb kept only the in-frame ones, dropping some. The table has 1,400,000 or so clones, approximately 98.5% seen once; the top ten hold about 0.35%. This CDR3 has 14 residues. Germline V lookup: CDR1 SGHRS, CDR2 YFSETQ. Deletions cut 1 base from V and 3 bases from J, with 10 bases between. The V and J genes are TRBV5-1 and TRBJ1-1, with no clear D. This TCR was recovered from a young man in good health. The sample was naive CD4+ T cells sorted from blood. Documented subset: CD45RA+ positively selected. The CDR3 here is CASSLTHGDTEAFF. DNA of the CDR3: TGCGCCAGCAGCTTGACGCATGGGGACACTGAAGCTTTCTTT.